Many counts were recorded for the clone carrying this T cell receptor (beta chain). These data originate in a study of T cells after yellow fever vaccination. Germline V gives CDR1 SGHTA, CDR2 FQGTGA. V lost 5 bases, J lost 6 bases, and 2 bases stayed unmatched. The CDR3 has 14 residues. One entry per CDR3 protein results from TCRdb running MiXCR on the 5' RACE reads. Found here are more than 350,000 distinct CDR3 sequences, roughly 10% of them singletons; the top ten hold less than 20%. The receptor comes from a man younger than 30 who received the YFV17D yellow fever vaccine. Sample: PBMCs, taken on the day of the first yellow fever vaccination. V usage is TRBV7-3 and J usage is TRBJ2-1, with 12 bases that match TRBD2. CDR3 nucleotides: TGTGCCAGCAGCATGGGACTAGCGGGCAATGAGCAGTTCTTC. Encoded protein: CASSMGLAGNEQFF.